This paragraph covers one T cell receptor beta chain sequence. The CDR3 is 14 residues long. The germline CDR1 and CDR2 sequences are SGHRS and YFSETQ. V was shortened by 2 bases and J by 1 base, with 9 bases between the two germline ends. The data belong to a study of shared clonotypes between healthy human individuals. TCRdb's copy holds only in-frame clones and misses some; the assay was immunoSEQ multiplex PCR. Here the sample spans some 2.3 million clones, 85% to 95% being singletons. The source of this sequence is a man aged 18 to 30 in good health. Some clones in this sample may be carry-over from other donors' samples. This sequence joins TRBV5-1 and TRBJ2-5; D ambiguous. The specimen sequenced was naive CD4+ T cells from PBMCs. Regarding subset: CD45RA+ positively selected. CDR3 in amino acids: CASSLLKFQETQYF. In nucleotides, the CDR3 is TGCGCCAGCAGCTTACTAAAATTCCAAGAGACCCAGTACTTC.